Below, 26 T cell receptor beta chains from the same sample are listed, as sequenced in a study of response to subunit inactivated influenza vaccine. TCRdb ran MiXCR on the RT-PCR reads and lists one entry per CDR3 protein. The sample lists roughly 500,000 distinct CDR3 sequences, about 17% seen once, with less than 4% in the top ten. Sequences were derived from CD4+ T cells sorted from PBMCs, sampled less than 30 months after vaccination. These receptor sequences come from a man in his fifties or sixties who received an inactivated influenza vaccine.

The chain is built from TRBV12-3 or TRBV12-4 and TRBJ2-1, with 14 bases identical to TRBD2. V was clipped by 5 bases and J by 7 bases; unmatched bases: 10. This CDR3 comprises 17 residues. The CDR3 region has the DNA TGTGCCAGCAGTCCCCCAACCGGGACTAGCGGGAGTAATGAGCAGTTCTTC. Translating it yields CASSPPTGTSGSNEQFF.

The J gene is TRBJ1-5, the V gene TRBV30; D might be TRBD1 (5 bases). Trimming cost V 0 bases and J 16 bases, with 16 bases left between them. The CDR3 runs to 12 residues. Germline V CDR1 and CDR2: GTSNPN, SVGIG (reference sequence). CDR3 nucleotides: TGTGCCTGGAGTGTCCCGGGTGGGGACGAACATTTT. Translation: CAWSVPGGDEHF.

This clonotype showed up just a few times. The rearrangement joins TRBV3-1 to TRBJ2-1; 8 bases are shared with TRBD2. The length of the CDR3 is 16 residues. The V gene's germline CDR1 is LGHDT and CDR2 YNNKEL (reference sequence). Trimming cost V 4 bases and J 0 bases; bases outside gene matches: 5. CDR3 in DNA: TGTGCCAGCAGCCTTGTCGGGGGGGCCTCCTACAATGAGCAGTTCTTC. Translating it yields CASSLVGGASYNEQFF.

This clonotype was counted only a few times. The chain is built from TRBV3-1 and TRBJ2-7, with D perhaps matching TRBD1 (6 bases). Germline loops: CDR1 LGHDT, CDR2 YNNKEL (reference sequence). The CDR3 sequence is 17 residues long. V was cut by 0 bases and J by 4 bases, with 19 bases left in between. In nucleotides, the CDR3 is TGTGCCAGCAGCCAAGACTTTTCACAGGGTAGCTATTACGAGCAGTACTTC. Its translation: CASSQDFSQGSYYEQYF.

This clonotype was seen only once. The chain is built from TRBV9 and TRBJ2-4; possibly TRBD2 for D (5 bases). Trimming removed 0 bases at V and 14 bases at J, with 15 bases between. Germline CDR1 reads SGDLS; CDR2 reads YYNGEE. This CDR3 is built from 13 residues. CDR3 nucleotide sequence: TGTGCCAGCAGCGTAGGTACACGGACTGTTGAGTACTTC. It codes for CASSVGTRTVEYF.

This chain links TRBV18 with TRBJ1-2, with 7 positions matching TRBD1. Germline trimming cut 3 bases from V and 8 bases from J; bases unmatched to any gene: 12. CDR1 KGHSH and CDR2 LQKENI come from the germline V gene. The CDR3 is 15 residues long. Here the CDR3 DNA reads TGTGCCAGCTCACCTGGGACAGTCCTAACGTTAGGCTACACCTTC. This translates into CASSPGTVLTLGYTF. Supplemented by reference TRBV18 and TRBJ1-2, the full variable domain reads NAGVMQNPRHLVRRRGQEARLRCSPMKGHSHVYWYRQLPEEGLKFMVYLQKENIIDESGMPKERFSAEFPKEGPSILRIQQVVRGDSAAYFCASSPGTVLTLGYTFGSGTRLTVV.

This clonotype was seen a few times. The V and J genes are TRBV7-2 and TRBJ2-3, with D possibly TRBD1 on 6 matching bases. Trimming removed 2 bases from V and 3 bases from J, with 12 bases in between. Germline loops: CDR1 SGHTA, CDR2 FQGNSA. This CDR3 is 15 amino acids long. Here the CDR3 reads CASSLWPDRTDTQYF. Here the CDR3 DNA reads TGTGCCAGCAGCTTATGGCCCGACAGGACAGATACGCAGTATTTT.

This clonotype was seen at least ten times. The V call is TRBV14, the J call TRBJ2-1, with TRBD1 identical over 8 bases. Germline CDR1 reads SGHDN; CDR2 reads FVKESK. V dropped 5 bases and J dropped 9; count of bases not matched to a gene: 6. This CDR3 has 13 residues. CDR3 in DNA: TGTGCCAGCAGCTACGACAGGGGCGGTGAGCAGTTCTTC. This translates into CASSYDRGGEQFF.

This clonotype was counted only a few times. This chain connects TRBV20-1 to TRBJ2-1, with D possibly TRBD2 on 5 matching bases. Germline V gene sequence: CDR1 DFQATT, CDR2 SNEGSKA (reference sequence). Trimming removed 6 bases from V and 7 bases from J, with 16 bases in between. The CDR3 is 13 residues long. In DNA, the CDR3 is TGCAGTGCCCTAGCAGGCATAAGGAATGAGCAGTTCTTC. It encodes CSALAGIRNEQFF.

J is TRBJ2-5 and V is TRBV6-5, with 14 nucleotides matching TRBD2. J lost 2 bases, V lost 0 bases, and 5 bases had no gene match. CDR3 length: 18 residues. Per the germline V gene, CDR1 is MNHEY and CDR2 is SVGAGI. Written as DNA, the CDR3 is TGTGCCAGCAGTTACTCCGGACTAGCGGGAGGTCGACAAGAGACCCAGTACTTC. Translation: CASSYSGLAGGRQETQYF.

V is TRBV20-1 and J is TRBJ2-2; D is perhaps TRBD2 (6 bases). Germline loops: CDR1 DFQATT, CDR2 SNEGSKA (reference sequence). There are 15 residues in the CDR3. The V gene lost 5 bases and the J gene lost 1 base, with 14 bases spanning the gap. Here the CDR3 reads CSAARLEMNTGELFF. CDR3 nucleotides: TGCAGTGCTGCCCGACTAGAAATGAACACCGGGGAGCTGTTTTTT.

V and J are TRBV4-2 and TRBJ1-5, with a weak D call TRBD1 (6 bases). The V gene lost 0 bases and the J gene lost 1 base, with 16 bases spanning the gap. CDR1 LGHNA and CDR2 YNFKEQ come from the germline V gene. The CDR3 spans 18 residues. The CDR3 spells CASSQDRAGVWSNQPQHF. The DNA of the CDR3 is TGTGCCAGCAGCCAAGATAGGGCAGGGGTTTGGAGCAATCAGCCCCAGCATTTT.

In its sample, this clonotype was seen a few times. The CDR3, as DNA: TGTGCCAGCAGTGGTCAGGGGAGTGGCGGGGAGCTGTTTTTT. Its protein product is CASSGQGSGGELFF. This chain links TRBV12-3 or TRBV12-4 with TRBJ2-2, with D perhaps matching TRBD1 (6 bases). V was cut by 5 bases and J by 7 bases, with 14 bases left in between. The CDR3 length is 14 residues.

This chain joins TRBV24-1 and TRBJ2-5, with 10 positions matching TRBD2. Germline CDR1 reads KGHDR; CDR2 reads SFDVKD. Trimming cost V 3 bases and J 2 bases; bases outside gene matches: 8. The CDR3 extends over 17 amino acids. The DNA for the CDR3 is TGTGCCACCAGTGATCCCGGACTAGCGGAGCAACAAGAGACCCAGTACTTC. It translates to CATSDPGLAEQQETQYF.

This clonotype was counted many times. The genes are TRBV29-1 and TRBJ2-1; 11 nucleotides line up with TRBD2. The CDR3 has 15 amino acids. Trimming cost V 7 bases and J 12 bases; bases outside gene matches: 17. Germline CDR1 reads SQVTM; CDR2 reads ANQGSEA. The CDR3 DNA follows: TGCAGCGCAGAGGTTCCGGGACTAGCGGTTAGAGGGCAGTTCTTC. Amino acids: CSAEVPGLAVRGQFF.

The chain uses TRBV4-3 and TRBJ2-7; D might be TRBD1 (6 bases). Trimming pared 3 bases from V and 5 bases from J, leaving 11 bases between. The CDR3 runs 13 residues. CDR1 LGHNA and CDR2 YSLEER come from the germline V gene. CDR3 sequence (DNA): TGCGCCAGCAGCCATGAAACAGGGCACGAGCAGTACTTC. Protein product: CASSHETGHEQYF.

The chain has TRBV24-1 and TRBJ2-1; possible D gene TRBD1, 6 bases. The V and J ends lost 3 bases and 9 bases respectively, with 17 bases between them. Per germline, CDR1 KGHDR and CDR2 SFDVKD. The CDR3 has 15 residues. The CDR3 loop reads CATSDPLAGAGEQFF. DNA of the CDR3: TGTGCCACCAGTGATCCCCTGGCAGGGGCCGGTGAGCAGTTCTTC.

J is TRBJ1-1 and V is TRBV5-1, with 10 bases that match TRBD1. Germline CDR1 SGHRS, CDR2 YFSETQ. This CDR3 has 18 residues. Unmatched junction bases numbered 12, after V lost 4 bases and J lost 0 bases. The CDR3 protein is CASSGVPGQGPMNTEAFF. The CDR3 DNA is TGCGCCAGCAGCGGGGTCCCGGGACAGGGGCCTATGAACACTGAAGCTTTCTTT.

This clonotype was seen more than once but under ten times. The chain couples TRBV12-3 or TRBV12-4 to TRBJ2-4; perhaps D is TRBD1 or TRBD2 (6 bases each). The CDR3 sequence is 16 residues long. Trimming took off 2 bases at V and 0 bases at J, with 11 bases between the two ends. CDR3: CASSLRGGLAKNIQYF. CDR3 DNA: TGTGCCAGCAGTTTAAGAGGGGGACTAGCCAAAAACATTCAGTACTTC.

V is TRBV7-2 and J is TRBJ1-1, with D unresolved. The CDR3 consists of 13 residues. CDR1 and CDR2 from the germline V gene are SGHTA and FQGNSA. V shed 5 bases and J shed 3 bases, with 10 bases lying between them. The CDR3 DNA sequence: TGTGCCAGCAGCGAGGGATCATACACTGAAGCTTTCTTT. It specifies CASSEGSYTEAFF.

This rearrangement joins TRBV10-3 to TRBJ2-7; 7 nucleotides align to TRBD1. V shed 6 bases, J shed 6 bases, and the junction held 8 bases outside the gene matches. The CDR3 consists of 13 residues. Germline V lookup: CDR1 ENHRY, CDR2 SYGVKD. The CDR3 is CAIRPQGVFEQYF. CDR3 nucleotide sequence: TGTGCCATCAGGCCCCAGGGGGTCTTCGAGCAGTACTTC.

A few counts support this clonotype. The chain has TRBV29-1 and TRBJ1-4, with 8 bases identical to TRBD1. V lost 0 bases to trimming and J lost 7 bases; unmatched junction nucleotides: 7. The CDR3 contains 15 residues. The germline V gene encodes CDR1 SQVTM and CDR2 ANQGSEA. The DNA for the CDR3 is TGCAGCGTTGAAGACCGAACAGGGGGAGGTGAAAAACTGTTTTTT. Its protein product is CSVEDRTGGGEKLFF.

This clonotype was counted between two and nine times. The chain uses TRBV2 and TRBJ2-2; D may be TRBD1 (7 bases). Germline V gene sequence: CDR1 SNHLY, CDR2 FYNNEI. Deletions cut 3 bases from V and 1 base from J, with 12 bases between. The CDR3 is made up of 16 amino acids. In nucleotides, the CDR3 is TGTGCCAGCAGTGAGGAGGGGGCGGGGAACACCGGGGAGCTGTTTTTT. It is translated as CASSEEGAGNTGELFF.

This clonotype appeared a few times. V is TRBV12-3 or TRBV12-4 and J is TRBJ1-2; D not resolved. Between the trimmed V and J ends, which lost 5 bases and 1 base, there was a span of 14 bases. This CDR3 comprises 15 residues. CDR3 protein: CASSPTGIYNYGYTF. CDR3 bases: TGTGCCAGCAGTCCGACGGGAATCTATAACTATGGCTACACCTTC.

This clonotype came up a few times. The chain is built from TRBV7-2 and TRBJ1-5; 7 bases match TRBD1. CDR3 length equals 15 residues. The V and J ends lost 4 bases and 2 bases, in that order; junction bases with no gene match: 5. Germline CDR1 is SGHTA and CDR2 is FQGNSA. The chain's CDR3 is CASSSRTGRNQPQHF. The CDR3, as DNA: TGTGCCAGCAGCTCGCGGACAGGACGCAATCAGCCCCAGCATTTT.

The rearrangement links TRBV7-2 to TRBJ2-3; D unclear. The germline V gene encodes CDR1 SGHTA and CDR2 FQGNSA. V was pared by 2 bases and J by 4 bases, with 7 bases between. The CDR3 spans 13 residues. CDR3 sequence: CASSLYFADTQYF. As DNA, the CDR3 is TGTGCCAGCAGCTTATACTTCGCAGATACGCAGTATTTT.